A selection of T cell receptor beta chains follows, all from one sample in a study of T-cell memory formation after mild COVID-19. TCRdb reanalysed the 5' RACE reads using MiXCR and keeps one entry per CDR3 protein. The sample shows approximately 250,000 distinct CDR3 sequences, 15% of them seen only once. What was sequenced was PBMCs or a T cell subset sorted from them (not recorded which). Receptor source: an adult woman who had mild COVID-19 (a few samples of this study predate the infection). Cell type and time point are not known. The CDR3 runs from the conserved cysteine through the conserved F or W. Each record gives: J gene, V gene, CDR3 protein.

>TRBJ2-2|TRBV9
CASSSRLAGHTGELFF
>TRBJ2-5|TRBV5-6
CASSVQGPETQYF
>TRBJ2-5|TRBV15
CASASGDVETQYF
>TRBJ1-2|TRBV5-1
CASSLLGRVEGDGYTF
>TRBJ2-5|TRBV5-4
CASSHHTVQETQYF
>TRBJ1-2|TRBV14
CASSNHRGYTF
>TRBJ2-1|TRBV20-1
CSATRNEQFF
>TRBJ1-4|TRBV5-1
CASSLASSGQGRKLFF
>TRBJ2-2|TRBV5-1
CASCPTAGATRAGELFF
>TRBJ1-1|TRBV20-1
CSAHHRAGYTEAFF
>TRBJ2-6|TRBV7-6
CASSLKGTGRSGANVLTF
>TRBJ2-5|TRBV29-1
CSVVGRRETQYF
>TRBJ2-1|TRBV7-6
CASSVSGTSGGWQFF
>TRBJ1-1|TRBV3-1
CASSLIDNTEAFF
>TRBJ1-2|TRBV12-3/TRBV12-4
CASSLGTGAGYTF
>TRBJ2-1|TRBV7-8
CASSRRPGGDEQFF
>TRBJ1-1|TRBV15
CATSRDGGITEAFF
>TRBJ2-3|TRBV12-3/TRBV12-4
CASSLTSSGRPDTQYF
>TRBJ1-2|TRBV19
CASSSGINYGYTF
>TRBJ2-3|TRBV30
CAWSVTRGSTDTQYF
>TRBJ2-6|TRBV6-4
CASSPLAGGPSGANVLTF
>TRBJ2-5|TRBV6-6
CASSYGFPGETQYF
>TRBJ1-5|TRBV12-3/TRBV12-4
CASSFGRDRGRYSNQPQHF
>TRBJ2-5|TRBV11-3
CASSPHGTETQYF
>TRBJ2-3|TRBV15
CATSRDGARVADTQYF
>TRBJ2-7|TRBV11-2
CASSLGVAHEQYF
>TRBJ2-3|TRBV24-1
CATSEPGAPTDTQYF
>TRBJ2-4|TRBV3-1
CASSQAGIAKNIQYF
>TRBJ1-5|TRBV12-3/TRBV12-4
CASSSLDGTTQPQHF
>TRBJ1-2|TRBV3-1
CASSPGTNYGYTF
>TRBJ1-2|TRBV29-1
CSVGKIQGSYGYTF
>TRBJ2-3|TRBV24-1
CATSVKDTQYF
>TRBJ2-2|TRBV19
CASSTTLGGANTGELFF
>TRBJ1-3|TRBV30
CAWSGVTSSGNTIYF
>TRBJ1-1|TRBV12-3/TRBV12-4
CASSLLAGTEAFF
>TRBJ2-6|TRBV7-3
CASSFGQGVSGANVLTF
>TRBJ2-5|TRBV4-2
CASSQYLAGGPQETQYF
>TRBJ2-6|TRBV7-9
CASSSYPRGAAGANVLTF
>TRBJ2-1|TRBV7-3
CASSYRLAGVNEQFF
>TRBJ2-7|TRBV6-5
CASSYRGGSYEQYF
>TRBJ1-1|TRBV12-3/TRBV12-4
CASSFTGGITEAFF
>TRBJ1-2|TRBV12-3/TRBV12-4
CASSSPDRGNYGYTF
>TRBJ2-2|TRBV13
CASSFLGFGYTGELFF
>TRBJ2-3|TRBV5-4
CASSRTGEVSSTDTQYF
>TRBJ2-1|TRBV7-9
CASSLGFGGNEQFF